A selection of T cell receptor beta chains follows, all from one sample in a study of blood T cells in healthy people across ages. TCRdb reprocessed the 5' RACE reads with MiXCR, giving one entry per CDR3 protein. The profile shows approximately 790,000 distinct CDR3 sequences, around two thirds of them singletons. Source material: blood. The receptors stem from a man under 40 in good health. The CDR3 runs from the conserved cysteine through the conserved F or W. The D gene is left open where the match is weak. Size values are once, few and many counts, or a class for expanded clones, and some rows have none.

v_call: TRBV6-2/TRBV6-3
j_call: TRBJ2-7
clone_size: NA
d_call: NA
cdr3_nt: TGTGCCAGCAGTTACAACAGGGACAACTCCTACGAGCAGTACTTC
cdr3_aa: CASSYNRDNSYEQYF

v_call: TRBV12-3/TRBV12-4
j_call: TRBJ2-5
clone_size: NA
d_call: TRBD2
cdr3_nt: TGTGCCAGCACCTGGGGGGGAAATGAGCAGTACTTC
cdr3_aa: CASTWGGNEQYF

v_call: TRBV4-3
j_call: TRBJ1-1
clone_size: NA
d_call: NA
cdr3_nt: TGCGCCAGCAGCCAAGAGACGAACGCTGAAGCTTTCTTT
cdr3_aa: CASSQETNAEAFF

v_call: TRBV11-3
j_call: TRBJ2-5
clone_size: NA
d_call: TRBD2
cdr3_nt: TGTGCCAGCAGCTTTAGCGGTGGTAGCGGGGGTGATGAGACCCAGTACTTC
cdr3_aa: CASSFSGGSGGDETQYF

v_call: TRBV7-8
j_call: TRBJ2-7
clone_size: NA
d_call: TRBD2
cdr3_nt: TGTGCCAGCAGCTTAGATACTAGCGGGGCATACGAGCAGTACTTC
cdr3_aa: CASSLDTSGAYEQYF

v_call: TRBV6-2/TRBV6-3
j_call: TRBJ2-3
clone_size: NA
d_call: TRBD1
cdr3_nt: TGTGCCAGCTCCGCCCGGGACAGCACCACAGATACGCAGTATTTT
cdr3_aa: CASSARDSTTDTQYF

v_call: TRBV6-1
j_call: TRBJ2-5
clone_size: NA
d_call: TRBD2
cdr3_nt: TGTGCCACTACCGGGACGCGGCGGGAGCAGTACTTC
cdr3_aa: CATTGTRREQYF

v_call: TRBV5-1
j_call: TRBJ2-1
clone_size: NA
d_call: TRBD1
cdr3_nt: TGCGCCAGCAGCCCTGGACAGGGTGAAACCTACAATGAGCAGTTCTTC
cdr3_aa: CASSPGQGETYNEQFF

v_call: TRBV7-3
j_call: TRBJ1-5
clone_size: NA
d_call: NA
cdr3_nt: TGTGCCAGCAACTACCCACCGGGGGGCATTTGGGATCAGCCCCAGCATTTT
cdr3_aa: CASNYPPGGIWDQPQHF

v_call: TRBV6-2/TRBV6-3
j_call: TRBJ2-7
clone_size: many
d_call: NA
cdr3_nt: TGTGCCAGCAGTTACAGGAACGGCGAGCAGTACTTC
cdr3_aa: CASSYRNGEQYF

v_call: TRBV2
j_call: TRBJ2-7
clone_size: once
d_call: NA
cdr3_nt: TGTGCCATCATAGCGGAAAGCTCCTACGAGCAGTACTTC
cdr3_aa: CAIIAESSYEQYF

v_call: TRBV12-3/TRBV12-4
j_call: TRBJ2-1
clone_size: NA
d_call: NA
cdr3_nt: TGTGCCAGCAGTTTCTATGGGGGGGGCTGGGGCAATGAGCAGTTCTTC
cdr3_aa: CASSFYGGGWGNEQFF

v_call: TRBV4-2
j_call: TRBJ2-7
clone_size: NA
d_call: NA
cdr3_nt: TGTGCCAGCAGCCAATACAGGGGGGGCTCCTACGAGCAGTACTTC
cdr3_aa: CASSQYRGGSYEQYF

v_call: TRBV5-1
j_call: TRBJ2-3
clone_size: few
d_call: NA
cdr3_nt: TGCGCCAGCAGCTTGGACTCGGGCTTTAGTGGGAGAGATACGCAGTATTTT
cdr3_aa: CASSLDSGFSGRDTQYF

v_call: TRBV15
j_call: TRBJ2-7
clone_size: NA
d_call: NA
cdr3_nt: TGTGCCACCAGCAGAGATGTGGGGGACCTCAAATCCAAACAGTACTTC
cdr3_aa: CATSRDVGDLKSKQYF

v_call: TRBV12-3/TRBV12-4
j_call: TRBJ2-7
clone_size: few
d_call: NA
cdr3_nt: TGTGCCAGCAGTTTGGGAAGTGACAGGTTTGAGAGAAACGAGCAGTACTTC
cdr3_aa: CASSLGSDRFERNEQYF

v_call: TRBV27
j_call: TRBJ1-2
clone_size: NA
d_call: NA
cdr3_nt: TGTGCCAGCAGTTTCACTGGAGGGAACTATGGCTACACCTTC
cdr3_aa: CASSFTGGNYGYTF

v_call: TRBV20-1
j_call: TRBJ2-3
clone_size: NA
d_call: NA
cdr3_nt: TGCAGTGCGGCCCCGGGGCCTAGCACAGATACGCAGTATTTT
cdr3_aa: CSAAPGPSTDTQYF

v_call: TRBV7-8
j_call: TRBJ2-2
clone_size: NA
d_call: TRBD2
cdr3_nt: TGTGCCAGCAGCTTGGCGGCTAGCGGGAGGACCGGGGAGCTGTTTTTT
cdr3_aa: CASSLAASGRTGELFF

v_call: TRBV13
j_call: TRBJ2-1
clone_size: NA
d_call: NA
cdr3_nt: TGTGCCAGCAGCTTAGTTCAGCGTGCGGATGAGCAGTTCTTC
cdr3_aa: CASSLVQRADEQFF

v_call: TRBV9
j_call: TRBJ2-1
clone_size: NA
d_call: NA
cdr3_nt: TGTGCCAGCAGCGGGGCCGGGGGGCGAAATGAGCAGTTCTTC
cdr3_aa: CASSGAGGRNEQFF

v_call: TRBV20-1
j_call: TRBJ2-5
clone_size: NA
d_call: TRBD1
cdr3_nt: TGCAGTGCTAGAGCCGGGCAGGGGGTCCAAGAGACCCAGTACTTC
cdr3_aa: CSARAGQGVQETQYF

v_call: TRBV12-3/TRBV12-4
j_call: TRBJ2-7
clone_size: NA
d_call: TRBD2
cdr3_nt: TGTGCCAGCAGCTCCCGTAGCGGGGGGTTATACGAGCAGTACTTC
cdr3_aa: CASSSRSGGLYEQYF

v_call: TRBV9
j_call: TRBJ1-6
clone_size: NA
d_call: NA
cdr3_nt: TGTGCCAGCAGCGTGGAGGGGAGTCGGGGTTCACCCCTCCACTTT
cdr3_aa: CASSVEGSRGSPLHF

v_call: TRBV24-1
j_call: TRBJ2-1
clone_size: NA
d_call: NA
cdr3_nt: TGTGCCACCAGTGTGAAGAGAATGGTGCAGTTCTTC
cdr3_aa: CATSVKRMVQFF

v_call: TRBV29-1
j_call: TRBJ2-1
clone_size: NA
d_call: TRBD2
cdr3_nt: TGCAGCGTACGTTCGACTAGCGGGGCTTACAATGAGCAGTTCTTC
cdr3_aa: CSVRSTSGAYNEQFF

v_call: TRBV9
j_call: TRBJ2-4
clone_size: few
d_call: NA
cdr3_nt: TGTGCCAGCAGCCCCCGGACTTCCCTGAGGGAGCAGTACTTC
cdr3_aa: CASSPRTSLREQYF

v_call: TRBV15
j_call: TRBJ2-5
clone_size: NA
d_call: TRBD2
cdr3_nt: TGTGCCACCAGCAGAGATCCCGGAGCTAGCGGGGCTAAAGAGACCCAGTACTTC
cdr3_aa: CATSRDPGASGAKETQYF

v_call: TRBV29-1
j_call: TRBJ2-1
clone_size: few
d_call: TRBD2
cdr3_nt: TGCAGCGTTGCACCTAGCGGGGTGGTGAATGAGCAGTTCTTC
cdr3_aa: CSVAPSGVVNEQFF

v_call: TRBV10-3
j_call: TRBJ2-7
clone_size: NA
d_call: TRBD1
cdr3_nt: TGTGCCATCAGCCGGGACAGGGGGGACGCCGAGCAGTACTTC
cdr3_aa: CAISRDRGDAEQYF

v_call: TRBV7-2
j_call: TRBJ1-2
clone_size: NA
d_call: TRBD1
cdr3_nt: TGTGCCAGCAGCCCAGCCGGGACAGGGACGGGCTACACCTTC
cdr3_aa: CASSPAGTGTGYTF

v_call: TRBV20-1
j_call: TRBJ2-5
clone_size: once
d_call: TRBD2
cdr3_nt: TGCAGTGCTATCGGACTAGCGGGGAACCTAGAGACCCAGTACTTC
cdr3_aa: CSAIGLAGNLETQYF

v_call: TRBV4-3
j_call: TRBJ1-3
clone_size: few
d_call: NA
cdr3_nt: TGCGCCAGCAGCCAAGTCTCCGGGCGGACTGGAAACACCATATATTTT
cdr3_aa: CASSQVSGRTGNTIYF

v_call: TRBV6-6
j_call: TRBJ1-6
clone_size: NA
d_call: NA
cdr3_nt: TGTGCCAGCAGTTACTCCGCAGGAGGGGATTCACCCCTCCACTTT
cdr3_aa: CASSYSAGGDSPLHF

v_call: TRBV29-1
j_call: TRBJ2-3
clone_size: NA
d_call: TRBD2
cdr3_nt: TGCAGGGGGGGGACCAAAAGCACAGATACGCAGTATTTT
cdr3_aa: CRGGTKSTDTQYF

v_call: TRBV29-1
j_call: TRBJ2-7
clone_size: NA
d_call: TRBD2
cdr3_nt: TGCAGCGCCCGTAGCGGGGGGCCCTCCTACGAGCAGTACTTC
cdr3_aa: CSARSGGPSYEQYF

v_call: TRBV4-3
j_call: TRBJ2-1
clone_size: NA
d_call: NA
cdr3_nt: TGCGCCAGCAGCCAGTCCGGGACATCCTTGGCGAATGAGCAGTTCTTC
cdr3_aa: CASSQSGTSLANEQFF

v_call: TRBV28
j_call: TRBJ2-7
clone_size: few
d_call: NA
cdr3_nt: TGTGCCAGCGGTAGGGCCAACGAGCAGTACTTC
cdr3_aa: CASGRANEQYF

v_call: TRBV12-3/TRBV12-4
j_call: TRBJ2-3
clone_size: many
d_call: NA
cdr3_nt: TGTGCCAGCAGTCCGCAAGGGGATACGCAGTATTTT
cdr3_aa: CASSPQGDTQYF

v_call: TRBV4-1
j_call: TRBJ2-1
clone_size: NA
d_call: TRBD2
cdr3_nt: TGCGCCAGCAGCCAAGTAGCGGGGGGTCGTAGTGAGCAGTTCTTC
cdr3_aa: CASSQVAGGRSEQFF

v_call: TRBV6-1
j_call: TRBJ1-2
clone_size: once
d_call: NA
cdr3_nt: TGTGCCAGCAGTGAAGGGGCAGGGAGTGGCTATGGCTACACCTTC
cdr3_aa: CASSEGAGSGYGYTF

v_call: TRBV20-1
j_call: TRBJ2-1
clone_size: NA
d_call: TRBD2
cdr3_nt: TGCAGTGCTAGAGATAGAGCGGGGTGGACCTACAATGAGCAGTTCTTC
cdr3_aa: CSARDRAGWTYNEQFF

v_call: TRBV20-1
j_call: TRBJ1-1
clone_size: NA
d_call: TRBD1
cdr3_nt: TGCAGTGCTCCAGAGGGGGCCAACACTGAAGCTTTCTTT
cdr3_aa: CSAPEGANTEAFF

v_call: TRBV7-7
j_call: TRBJ2-1
clone_size: NA
d_call: TRBD2
cdr3_nt: TGTGCCAGCAGCTTAGAACGCGGGGGGGGTTACAATGAGCAGTTCTTC
cdr3_aa: CASSLERGGGYNEQFF

v_call: TRBV6-1
j_call: TRBJ1-2
clone_size: NA
d_call: NA
cdr3_nt: TGTGCCAGCAGTCCTGACCAGGGCTATGGCTACACCTTT
cdr3_aa: CASSPDQGYGYTF

v_call: TRBV2
j_call: TRBJ1-1
clone_size: NA
d_call: NA
cdr3_nt: TGTGCCAGCACTAGATTGGGAAACGAAGCTTTCTTT
cdr3_aa: CASTRLGNEAFF

v_call: TRBV12-3/TRBV12-4
j_call: TRBJ2-7
clone_size: NA
d_call: TRBD2
cdr3_nt: TGTGCCAGCAGTGACAGCGGGAACTCCTACGAGCAGTACTTC
cdr3_aa: CASSDSGNSYEQYF

v_call: TRBV27
j_call: TRBJ2-3
clone_size: NA
d_call: TRBD2
cdr3_nt: TGTGCCAGCAGTTTGATGGGAGCGGGGGGGGCAGATACGCAGTATTTT
cdr3_aa: CASSLMGAGGADTQYF

v_call: TRBV20-1
j_call: TRBJ2-1
clone_size: once
d_call: TRBD1
cdr3_nt: TGCAGTGCTAGTCGGGCAGGGGGCTCCTACAATGAGCAGTTCTTC
cdr3_aa: CSASRAGGSYNEQFF

v_call: TRBV27
j_call: TRBJ2-3
clone_size: NA
d_call: NA
cdr3_nt: TGTGCCAGCACCCCCCTTTGGGGGGCAGATACGCAGTATTTT
cdr3_aa: CASTPLWGADTQYF

v_call: TRBV6-1
j_call: TRBJ2-7
clone_size: NA
d_call: NA
cdr3_nt: TGTGCCAGCGGGACCGGGGCCCACGGACCCTACGAGCAGTACTTC
cdr3_aa: CASGTGAHGPYEQYF

v_call: TRBV2
j_call: TRBJ2-7
clone_size: NA
d_call: NA
cdr3_nt: TGTGCCAGCACTCCCCGCTCAGTTTCCTACGAGCAGTACTTC
cdr3_aa: CASTPRSVSYEQYF

v_call: TRBV29-1
j_call: TRBJ2-1
clone_size: NA
d_call: NA
cdr3_nt: TGCAGCGCCTCCAGAGTACCCTACAATGAGCAGTTCTTC
cdr3_aa: CSASRVPYNEQFF

v_call: TRBV2
j_call: TRBJ2-1
clone_size: few
d_call: NA
cdr3_nt: TGTGCCAGCAGTGAAGGGGCCACCTACAATGAGCAGTTCTTC
cdr3_aa: CASSEGATYNEQFF

v_call: TRBV29-1
j_call: TRBJ2-3
clone_size: NA
d_call: TRBD2
cdr3_nt: TGCAGCGCCGACCCGGGACTAGCTTCAGATACGCAGTATTTT
cdr3_aa: CSADPGLASDTQYF

v_call: TRBV12-3/TRBV12-4
j_call: TRBJ1-5
clone_size: NA
d_call: NA
cdr3_nt: TGTGCCAGCAGTCCCCAGAGTCAGCCCCAGCATTTT
cdr3_aa: CASSPQSQPQHF

v_call: TRBV4-2
j_call: TRBJ2-7
clone_size: once
d_call: NA
cdr3_nt: TGTGCCGGCAGCCAAGATAGGCAGGGCGGCGAGCAGTACTTC
cdr3_aa: CAGSQDRQGGEQYF

v_call: TRBV5-6
j_call: TRBJ2-5
clone_size: NA
d_call: NA
cdr3_nt: TGTGCCAGCAGCTTTGACTTGGGGGGAGAGACCCAGTACTTC
cdr3_aa: CASSFDLGGETQYF